What follows are 5 T cell receptor beta chains derived from one specimen sequenced in a study of CD8 T cells in ankylosing spondylitis. Their antigens remain unidentified. Study-level results: Within ankylosing spondylitis blood, a TCR beta motif made up of eight highly homologous variants appeared to be characteristic.

TCRdb called the 5' RACE reads again in MiXCR, with one record for every CDR3 protein. In the table there are under 850,000 distinct CDR3 sequences, around a fifth of which are singletons. What was sequenced was blood, either unsorted or a sorted T cell fraction (not recorded which). The receptor source for this set is a male donor with ankylosing spondylitis.

This chain connects TRBV27 to TRBJ2-7; maybe TRBD2 (6 bases). Germline-derived CDR1 and CDR2 are MNHEY and SMNVEV (reference sequence). V lost 6 bases and J lost 3, with 15 bases in between. The CDR3 totals 14 residues. The CDR3 spells CASRPQRASYEQYF. CDR3 nucleotides: TGTGCCAGCAGACCCCAGCGGGCCAGCTACGAGCAGTACTTC.

J is TRBJ2-7 and V is TRBV20-1; 9 positions agree with TRBD2. V trimming: 5 bases; J trimming: 7 bases; junction bases outside the gene matches: 9. Germline-derived CDR1 and CDR2 are DFQATT and SNEGSKA (reference sequence). This CDR3 has 13 amino acids. The CDR3 spells CSAELAGVREQYF. The CDR3 DNA sequence: TGCAGTGCTGAATTAGCGGGAGTGAGGGAGCAGTACTTC.

This clonotype has only a few counts. This rearrangement joins TRBV15 to TRBJ2-7; 7 bases map to TRBD2. The CDR3 runs 16 residues. Germline loops: CDR1 LNHNV, CDR2 YYDKDF (reference sequence). V dropped 0 bases and J dropped 7; count of bases not matched to a gene: 12. CDR3 protein: CATSREFVGGPGEQYF. The DNA of the CDR3 is TGTGCCACCAGCAGAGAGTTCGTGGGAGGGCCGGGGGAGCAGTACTTC.

The CDR3 sequence is CAAGVREDTQYF. The DNA of the CDR3 is TGTGCCGCTGGCGTTCGGGAAGATACGCAGTATTTT. The chain uses TRBV10-3 and TRBJ2-3, with D possibly TRBD2 on 5 matching bases. Germline CDR1 ENHRY, CDR2 SYGVKD. The CDR3 sequence is 12 residues long. V shed 11 bases and J shed 5 bases, with 14 bases lying between them.

The chain combines TRBV20-1 with TRBJ2-3; D gene uncertain. From germline, CDR1 is DFQATT and CDR2 SNEGSKA (reference sequence). The CDR3 is made up of 13 amino acids. The V gene lost 3 bases and the J gene lost 2 bases, with 9 bases spanning the gap. The CDR3 DNA sequence: TGCAGTGCTAGGGGTAGTTACACAGATACGCAGTATTTT. It codes for CSARGSYTDTQYF.